The TCR beta chain described here comes from a study of blood T cell repertoires in COVID-19. Study as a whole: Spain, Italy and the United States supplied samples that represented acute and convalescent COVID-19. T cells, B-cell-depleted T cells, or PBMCs provided the cDNA or gDNA that served as material.

The data were produced by immunoSEQ multiplex PCR, yet TCRdb's version contains in-frame clones alone and is incomplete. The data show 95,000 to 110,000 clones, about nine tenths seen once. V shed 3 bases and J shed 4 bases, with 9 bases lying between them. The CDR3 totals 14 residues. CDR1 and CDR2 (germline): MNHEY, SVGAGI. Sequenced material: peripheral blood. The origin of this receptor is a woman in her 30s with acute or convalescent COVID-19. The V and J genes are TRBV6-5 and TRBJ2-2, with D maybe TRBD1 (5 bases). CDR3 DNA sequence: TGTGCCAGCAGTTATAGGCAGGGCACCGGGGAGCTGTTTTTT. Its protein product is CASSYRQGTGELFF.